This TCR beta chain originates from a study of monozygotic twins with inflammatory bowel disease (dated 2019 in TCRdb). The study in broad terms: In total, approximately 30 monozygotic twin pairs made up the full study: 19 Danish pairs, all IBD-discordant, plus nine German pairs, of which four were IBD-concordant and five were IBD-discordant. The search for disease-associated traits relied mainly on comparing, within discordant pairs, IBD patients with their genetically identical healthy co-twins. Each individual had, on average, about 151 000 unique TCRalpha sequences and 181 000 unique TCRbeta sequences available for analysis.

As regards this clonotype: The antigen it binds to is not known.

Here is what the overall study found, with its caveats: Concordant and discordant twins showed no difference in repertoire similarity, possibly because of limited statistical power. No single strong signal or clonotype linked to IBD turned up in the results, so the idea that one exists was not supported. Measured by the inverse Simpson index, TCRbeta repertoire diversity was lower in IBD patients than in their healthy co-twins. IBD patients shared fewer clonotypes with other individuals than healthy twins did, most markedly in patients showing signs of disease activity. Background noise and inter-individual variability may have been introduced into the repertoires by the differing immunosuppressive treatments among patients. The analysis was unable to tell different T cell subtypes apart.

From each donor, a 2.5 ml peripheral blood sample was drawn into PAXgene tubes and stored at -80 degrees C. Total RNA was isolated from whole blood with the PAXgene blood miRNA kit on an automated QIAcube, without T cell sorting. Peripheral blood from monozygotic twin pairs concordant or discordant for inflammatory bowel disease was subjected to deep TCRalpha and TCRbeta repertoire profiling with unique molecular barcoding. Smoking habits were recorded for all twin pairs, and each individual was classified as a current, former or never smoker. The CDR3 spans 15 residues, from the cysteine through the phenylalanine. The protein alone is recorded here. The germline V gene (reference sequence) provides CDR1 MNHEY and CDR2 SMNVEV. The library was generated by 5' RACE. Preparation of each TCR library used 3,000 to 4,000 ng of total RNA. For each sample, cDNA was synthesized in eight separate reactions using SMARTScribe reverse transcriptase. During cDNA synthesis, template switching introduced unique molecular identifiers that contained a 6-nucleotide sample barcode. Amplification of TCRalpha and TCRbeta cDNA involved two nested PCRs of roughly 17 and 9 cycles, and each PCR was followed by bead purification. Before amplification, cDNA was treated with uracil DNA-glycosylase and purified using the QIAquick PCR purification kit. In the second PCR, Illumina TruSeq-compatible adapters and sample-specific barcodes were added. Library quality and concentration were assessed using TapeStation and Qubit, and 4.5 to 5.5 ng of each library was pooled. The pooled libraries were sequenced with 2 x 100 bp reads and custom sequencing primers on an Illumina HiSeq2500 single-index Rapid Run. The source study handled its data this way. PCR and sequencing errors were corrected by UMI-based consensus assembly using MiGEC version 1.2.6. V(D)J alignment, clonotype assembly and CDR3 extraction were performed with MiXCR version 2.1.1. Normalisation of gene usage, clonotype sharing and MAIT/NKT TCR abundance was achieved by analysing the top 1000, 10 000 and 20 000 clonotypes per sample. After downsampling to 27 000 UMIs, diversity was calculated as the inverse Simpson index using the vegan R package. Statistical testing used paired Mann-Whitney U tests on the discordant twin pairs and applied Benjamini-Hochberg correction for multiple testing. Through TCRdb reprocessing, the reads give one entry per CDR3 protein sequence; DNA is omitted. These V and J calls rely on TCRdb rather than the paper's analysis. The sample's table covers 200,000 to 250,000 distinct CDR3 sequences. The ten largest make up less than 9% of the sample.

The receptor was isolated from a human donor with ulcerative colitis or Crohn's disease, or a healthy co-twin of an affected twin (not recorded which). Here the chain combines TRBV27 and TRBJ2-1; TCRdb lists TRBD1, though no DNA is available to test this call. The source material was blood. The CDR3 amino acid sequence is: CASSFAASRPPEQFF.